This TCR beta chain was captured in a study of Graves' ophthalmopathy and Graves' hyperthyroidism. Overall study results and limits: Predictions made by the model for ophthalmopathy progression reached just over 70% sensitivity and roughly 79% specificity.

For this clonotype: Its antigen is undetermined.

CDR1 is SGHTA, CDR2 FQGNSA, per germline. There are 15 residues in the CDR3. V lost 4 bases, J lost 1 base, and 13 bases lay in between. Aged 18 to 65, hyperthyroidism patients had been newly diagnosed, with under 2 months' duration. TCR beta CDR3 amplification used RNA transcripts. First-round RT-PCR relied on HTBI primers, and a second-round multiplex PCR came next. Via MiXCR, TCRdb re-called the multiplex PCR reads, giving one row per CDR3 protein. This table has 900,000 to 1,200,000 distinct CDR3 sequences, 36% appearing once. The receptor was isolated from an adult man with Graves' hyperthyroidism. V usage is TRBV7-2 and J usage is TRBJ1-1; D remains unclear. The specimen was peripheral blood or thyroid tissue (not recorded which). In nucleotides, the CDR3 is TGTGCCAGCAGCTCGGGGTTCGCCTCGAACACTGAAGCTTTCTTT. Translation: CASSSGFASNTEAFF.